One sample yielded the 5 T cell receptor beta chains listed below, sequenced in a study of human T cells and chemical hapten exposure. TCRdb ran MiXCR on the RACE reads and lists one entry per CDR3 protein. This sample has 300,000 to 450,000 distinct CDR3 sequences, with 5% to 6.5% found just once. Noted time point: pre-sensitization, week 0. The treatment was: therapeutic diphenylcyclopropenone sensitization with weekly scalp DPC. The specimen was whole blood, collected in connection with sensitization to the hapten diphenylcyclopropenone (DPC). These receptors were taken from a woman aged 50 to 65 with alopecia areata. Some clones in this sample may be carry-over from other donors' samples.

This clonotype occurred a few times. The V gene is TRBV7-2, the J gene TRBJ2-6, with 9 nucleotides matching TRBD1. J was trimmed by 2 bases and V by 6 bases; bases with no gene match: 2. Germline CDR1 and CDR2: SGHTA and FQGNSA. The CDR3 has 15 amino acids. CDR3 in DNA: TGTGCCAGCAGACGGACAGGGGCTGGGGCCAACGTCCTGACTTTC. It translates to CASRRTGAGANVLTF.

This clonotype was detected only a few times. The V call is TRBV20-1, the J call TRBJ2-2; the D gene is possibly TRBD1 (6 bases). V was trimmed by 5 bases and J by 1 base, leaving 11 bases between them. The CDR3 is made up of 14 amino acids. Germline V gene lookup returns CDR1 DFQATT and CDR2 SNEGSKA (reference sequence). The CDR3 DNA sequence: TGCAGTGCTGCCCGGGACAAGAACACCGGGGAGCTGTTTTTT. Translating it yields CSAARDKNTGELFF.

This clonotype has at least ten counts. The final CDR3 position lacks the conserved phenylalanine or tryptophan, pointing to a likely read error. The limits of the CDR3 on the DNA are not certain, so only TCRdb's listed CDR3 is given. The chain employs TRBV29-1 and TRBJ2-7; no check of the table's D call, TRBD1, against the DNA was made. The CDR3 spans 10 residues, counting both ends. CDR1 is SQVTM, CDR2 ANQGSEA, per germline. Here the CDR3 reads CSAFGRVYGI.

This clonotype has a count of ten or more. The chain is built from TRBV20-1 and TRBJ1-1, with 10 bases that match TRBD1. V lost 5 bases and J lost 5; bases outside the gene matches: 5. The CDR3 extends over 13 amino acids. Germline V gene lookup returns CDR1 DFQATT and CDR2 SNEGSKA (reference sequence). As DNA, the CDR3 is TGCAGTGCTTCCCGGACAGGGGGGACTGAAGCTTTCTTT. Its protein is CSASRTGGTEAFF.

V usage is TRBV27 and J usage is TRBJ2-7; TRBD2 agrees at 11 bases. The CDR3 extends over 16 amino acids. Losses at the gene ends were 6 bases for V and 3 bases for J; bases not matched to a gene: 10. Germline V gene data show CDR1 as MNHEY and CDR2 as SMNVEV (reference sequence). The chain's CDR3 is CASSPGLAEVLYEQYF. The DNA for the CDR3 is TGTGCCAGCAGCCCGGGACTAGCGGAAGTTCTCTACGAGCAGTACTTC.